This TCR beta chain was identified in a study of neoadjuvant anti-PD-1 for oral cavity cancer. The overall study: Non-progressing patients received a fourth nivolumab dose near day 43, then surgery on days 50-56.

Using immunoSEQ multiplex PCR, the repertoire was profiled, and TCRdb retains in-frame clones only, with some absent. The table records approximately 9,500 clones, 75% to 85% of them present only once. V was pared by 0 bases and J by 8 bases, with 28 bases between. CDR1 SNHLY and CDR2 FYNNEI come from the germline V gene. This CDR3 region has 20 residues. The time point here: after neoadjuvant nivolumab, at surgical resection. The source is a person between 40 and 80 years old with oral cavity squamous cell carcinoma. The V call is TRBV2, the J call TRBJ1-4; D is possibly TRBD1 (6 bases). Sequences were derived from PBMCs, sampled after nivolumab (anti-PD-1) treatment. The CDR3 DNA is TGTGCCAGCAGTGAAGCTTATCATCCCAACGACAGACAGGACTCCGAAAAACTGTTTTTT. Translated, it gives CASSEAYHPNDRQDSEKLFF.